The clone carrying this T cell receptor beta chain was counted a few times. This sample was included in a study of shared clonotypes between healthy human individuals. At deep level, the assay was performed. This table comes from immunoSEQ multiplex PCR, and its TCRdb copy is limited to in-frame clones, with some not included. Altogether 2 million to 3 million clones are present, 93% being singletons, with the ten largest covering 0.36%. The CDR3 contains 14 residues. Germline V gene data show CDR1 as MDHEN and CDR2 as SYDVKM. V lost 7 bases to trimming and J lost 1 base, with 13 bases between them. Sample: naive CD4+ T cells from PBMCs. Described subset: CD45RA+ positively selected. This chain uses TRBV28 with TRBJ1-1, with D unclear. This TCR was sampled from a young man in good health. Some clones in this sample may be carry-over from other donors' samples. CDR3 amino acids: CASKPTAENTEAFF. In DNA, the CDR3 is TGTGCCAGCAAACCTACAGCGGAGAACACTGAAGCTTTCTTT.